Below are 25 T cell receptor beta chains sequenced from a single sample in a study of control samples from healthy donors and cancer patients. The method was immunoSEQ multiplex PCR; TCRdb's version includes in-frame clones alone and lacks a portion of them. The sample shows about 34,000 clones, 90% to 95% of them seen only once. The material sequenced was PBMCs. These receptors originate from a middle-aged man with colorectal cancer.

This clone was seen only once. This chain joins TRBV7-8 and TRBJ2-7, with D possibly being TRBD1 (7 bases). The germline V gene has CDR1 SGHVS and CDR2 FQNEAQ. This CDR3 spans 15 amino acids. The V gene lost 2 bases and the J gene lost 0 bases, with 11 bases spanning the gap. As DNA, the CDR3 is TGTGCCAGCAGCTTACCAGGGGGACTCTCCTACGAGCAGTACTTC. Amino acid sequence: CASSLPGGLSYEQYF.

Here the CDR3 reads CASSSRQGNVGNQPQHF. DNA of the CDR3: TGTGCCAGTAGTTCCCGACAGGGGAATGTGGGCAATCAGCCCCAGCATTTT. The chain uses TRBV19 and TRBJ1-5; 8 bases agree with TRBD1. With 5 bases clipped from V and 2 bases from J, the junction kept 11 bases outside the gene matches. The CDR3 length is 17 residues. Germline V gene data show CDR1 as LNHDA and CDR2 as SQIVND (reference sequence).

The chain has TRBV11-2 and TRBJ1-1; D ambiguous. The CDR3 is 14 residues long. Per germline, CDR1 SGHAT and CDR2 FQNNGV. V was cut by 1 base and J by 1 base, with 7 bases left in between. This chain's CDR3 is CASSLVAANTEAFF. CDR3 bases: TGTGCCAGCAGCTTAGTAGCCGCGAACACTGAAGCTTTCTTT.

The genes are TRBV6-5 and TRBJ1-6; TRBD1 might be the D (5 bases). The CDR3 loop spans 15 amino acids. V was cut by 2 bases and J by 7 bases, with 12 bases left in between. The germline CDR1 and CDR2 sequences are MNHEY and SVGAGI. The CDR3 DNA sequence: TGTGCCAGCAGTTACACGGGACCGAGAAATTCACCCCTCCACTTT. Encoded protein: CASSYTGPRNSPLHF.

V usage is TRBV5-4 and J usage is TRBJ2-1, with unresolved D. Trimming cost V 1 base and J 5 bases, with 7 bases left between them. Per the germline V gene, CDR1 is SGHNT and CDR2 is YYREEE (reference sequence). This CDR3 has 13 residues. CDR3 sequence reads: CASSLRNNNEQFF. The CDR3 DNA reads TGTGCCAGCAGCTTGCGCAATAACAATGAGCAGTTCTTC. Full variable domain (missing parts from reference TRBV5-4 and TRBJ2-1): ETGVTQSPTHLIKTRGQQVTLRCSSQSGHNTVSWYQQALGQGPQFIFQYYREEENGRGNFPPRFSGLQFPNYSSELNVNALELDDSALYLCASSLRNNNEQFFGPGTRLTVL.

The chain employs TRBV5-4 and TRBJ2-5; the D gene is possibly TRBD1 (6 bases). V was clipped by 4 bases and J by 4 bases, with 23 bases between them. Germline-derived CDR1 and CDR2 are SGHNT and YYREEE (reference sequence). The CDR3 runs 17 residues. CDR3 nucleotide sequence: TGTGCCAGCAGCGCGGACGTTACAGGGAAAAGGTTAGAGACCCAGTACTTC. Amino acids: CASSADVTGKRLETQYF.

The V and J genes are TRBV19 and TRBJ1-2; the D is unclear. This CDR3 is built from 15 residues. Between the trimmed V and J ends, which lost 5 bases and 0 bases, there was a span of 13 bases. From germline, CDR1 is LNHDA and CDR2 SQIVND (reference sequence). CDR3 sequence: CASSFFWTANYGYTF. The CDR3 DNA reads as TGTGCCAGTAGTTTCTTTTGGACGGCTAACTATGGCTACACCTTC.

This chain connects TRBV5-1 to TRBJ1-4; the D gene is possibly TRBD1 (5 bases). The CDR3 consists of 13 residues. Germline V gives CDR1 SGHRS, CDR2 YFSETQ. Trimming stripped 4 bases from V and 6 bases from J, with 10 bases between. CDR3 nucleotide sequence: TGCGCCAGCAGCCTATCAGGGCATGAAAAACTGTTTTTT. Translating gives CASSLSGHEKLFF. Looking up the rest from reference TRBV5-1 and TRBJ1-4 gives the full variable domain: KAGVTQTPRYLIKTRGQQVTLSCSPISGHRSVSWYQQTPGQGLQFLFEYFSETQRNKGNFPGRFSGRQFSNSRSEMNVSTLELGDSALYLCASSLSGHEKLFFGSGTQLSVL.

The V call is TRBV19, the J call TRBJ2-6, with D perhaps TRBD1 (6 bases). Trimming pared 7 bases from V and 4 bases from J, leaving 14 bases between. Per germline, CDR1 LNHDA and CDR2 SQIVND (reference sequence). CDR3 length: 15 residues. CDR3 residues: CASTTTGTGANVLTF. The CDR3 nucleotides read TGTGCCAGTACCACAACCGGGACAGGGGCCAACGTCCTGACTTTC.

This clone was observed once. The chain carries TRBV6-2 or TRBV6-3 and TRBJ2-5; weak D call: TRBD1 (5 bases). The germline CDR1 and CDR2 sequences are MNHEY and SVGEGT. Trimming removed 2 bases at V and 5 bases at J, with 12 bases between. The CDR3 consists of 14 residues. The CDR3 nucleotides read TGTGCCAGCAGTTACGGGGCGATCTTCGAGACCCAGTACTTC. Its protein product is CASSYGAIFETQYF.

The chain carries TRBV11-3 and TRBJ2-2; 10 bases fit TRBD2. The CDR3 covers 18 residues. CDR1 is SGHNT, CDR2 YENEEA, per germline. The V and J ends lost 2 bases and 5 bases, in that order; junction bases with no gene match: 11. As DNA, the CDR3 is TGTGCCAGCAGCTTACCCCCTTTAGCGGGGGGCGGTACCGGGGAGCTGTTTTTT. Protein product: CASSLPPLAGGGTGELFF.

CDR3 amino acids: CASSLGDDTDTQYF. The CDR3 coding sequence is TGCGCCAGCAGCTTGGGGGACGACACAGATACGCAGTATTTT. The rearrangement links TRBV5-1 to TRBJ2-3, with D perhaps being TRBD1 or TRBD2 (5 bases each). Trimming cost V 0 bases and J 2 bases, with 7 bases left between them. Per the germline V gene, CDR1 is SGHRS and CDR2 is YFSETQ. The CDR3 is 14 amino acids.

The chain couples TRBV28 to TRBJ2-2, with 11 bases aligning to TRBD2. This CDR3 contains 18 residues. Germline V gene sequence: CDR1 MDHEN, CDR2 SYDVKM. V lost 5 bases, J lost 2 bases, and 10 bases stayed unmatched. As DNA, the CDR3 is TGTGCCAGCAGTCAGACCCCGGGGACTAGCGGAAACACCGGGGAGCTGTTTTTT. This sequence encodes CASSQTPGTSGNTGELFF.

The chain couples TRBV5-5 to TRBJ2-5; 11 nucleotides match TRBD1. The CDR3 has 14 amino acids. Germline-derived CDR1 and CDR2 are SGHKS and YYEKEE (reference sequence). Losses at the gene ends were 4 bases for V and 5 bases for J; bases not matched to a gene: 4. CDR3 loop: CASSRTGGAETQYF. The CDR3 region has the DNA TGTGCCAGCAGCCGGACAGGGGGCGCGGAGACCCAGTACTTC.

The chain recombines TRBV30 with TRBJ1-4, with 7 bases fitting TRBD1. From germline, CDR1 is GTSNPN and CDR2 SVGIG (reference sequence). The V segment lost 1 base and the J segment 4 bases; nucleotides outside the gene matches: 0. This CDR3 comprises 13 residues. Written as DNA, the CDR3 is TGTGCCTGGAGTGGACAGGGTAATGAAAAACTGTTTTTT. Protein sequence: CAWSGQGNEKLFF.

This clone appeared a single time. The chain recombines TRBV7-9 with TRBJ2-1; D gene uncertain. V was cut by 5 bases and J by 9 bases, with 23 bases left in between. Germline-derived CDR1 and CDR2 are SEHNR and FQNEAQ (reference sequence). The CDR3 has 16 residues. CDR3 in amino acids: CASSPSGPVLRSEQFF. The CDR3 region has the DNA TGTGCCAGCAGCCCCTCGGGCCCGGTACTCCGGAGTGAGCAGTTCTTC.

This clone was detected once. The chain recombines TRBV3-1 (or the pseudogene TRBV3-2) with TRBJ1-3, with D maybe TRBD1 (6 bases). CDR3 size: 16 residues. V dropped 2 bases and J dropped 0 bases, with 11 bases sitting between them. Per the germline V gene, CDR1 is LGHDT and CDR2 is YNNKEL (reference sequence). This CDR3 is CASSQIWDTSGNTIYF. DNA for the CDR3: TGTGCCAGCAGCCAAATCTGGGACACCTCTGGAAACACCATATATTTT.

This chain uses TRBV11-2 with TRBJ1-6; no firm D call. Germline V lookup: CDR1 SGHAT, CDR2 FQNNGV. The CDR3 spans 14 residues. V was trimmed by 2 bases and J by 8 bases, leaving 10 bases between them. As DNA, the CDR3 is TGTGCCAGCAGCTTAAGCGACGGGGATTCACCCCTCCACTTT. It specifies CASSLSDGDSPLHF.

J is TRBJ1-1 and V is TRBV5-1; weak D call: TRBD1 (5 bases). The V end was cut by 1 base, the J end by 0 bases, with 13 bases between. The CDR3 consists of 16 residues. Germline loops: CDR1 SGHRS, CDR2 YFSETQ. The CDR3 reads CASSLFSGGLNTEAFF. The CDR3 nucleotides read TGCGCCAGCAGCTTGTTTTCGGGGGGTTTGAACACTGAAGCTTTCTTT. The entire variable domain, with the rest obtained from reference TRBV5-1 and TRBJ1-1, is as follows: KAGVTQTPRYLIKTRGQQVTLSCSPISGHRSVSWYQQTPGQGLQFLFEYFSETQRNKGNFPGRFSGRQFSNSRSEMNVSTLELGDSALYLCASSLFSGGLNTEAFFGQGTRLTVV.

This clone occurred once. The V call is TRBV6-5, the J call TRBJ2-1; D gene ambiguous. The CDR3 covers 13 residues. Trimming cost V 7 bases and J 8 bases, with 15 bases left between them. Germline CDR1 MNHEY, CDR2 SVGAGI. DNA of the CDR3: TGTGCCAGCACATCCGATAGTTCCGATGAGCAGTTCTTC. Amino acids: CASTSDSSDEQFF.

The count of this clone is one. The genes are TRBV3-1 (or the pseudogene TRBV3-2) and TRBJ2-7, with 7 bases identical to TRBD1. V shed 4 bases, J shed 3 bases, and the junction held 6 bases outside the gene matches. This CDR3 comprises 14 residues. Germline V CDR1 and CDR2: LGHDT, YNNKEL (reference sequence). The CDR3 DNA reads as TGTGCCAGCAGCCCCCAAGACAGGGTCTACGAGCAGTACTTC. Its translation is CASSPQDRVYEQYF.

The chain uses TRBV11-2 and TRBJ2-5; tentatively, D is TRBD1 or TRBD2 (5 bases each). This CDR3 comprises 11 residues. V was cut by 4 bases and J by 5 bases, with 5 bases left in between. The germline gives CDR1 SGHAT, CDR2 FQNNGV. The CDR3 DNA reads TGTGCCAGCAGCTGGGGGGAGACCCAGTACTTC. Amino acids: CASSWGETQYF.

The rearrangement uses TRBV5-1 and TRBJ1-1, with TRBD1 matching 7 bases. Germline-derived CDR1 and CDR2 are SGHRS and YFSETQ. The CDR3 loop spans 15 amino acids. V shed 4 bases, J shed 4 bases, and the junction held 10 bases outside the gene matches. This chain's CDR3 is CASSVGTGVPTEAFF. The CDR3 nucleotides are TGCGCCAGCAGCGTCGGTACAGGGGTCCCCACTGAAGCTTTCTTT. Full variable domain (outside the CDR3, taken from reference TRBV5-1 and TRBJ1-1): KAGVTQTPRYLIKTRGQQVTLSCSPISGHRSVSWYQQTPGQGLQFLFEYFSETQRNKGNFPGRFSGRQFSNSRSEMNVSTLELGDSALYLCASSVGTGVPTEAFFGQGTRLTVV.

The CDR3 DNA is TGTGCCAGCAGCCGCCAAGGGGGCAGGGTGGGAAACACCATATATTTT. It yields the protein CASSRQGGRVGNTIYF. The chain combines TRBV3-1 (or the pseudogene TRBV3-2) with TRBJ1-3, with 7 positions matching TRBD1. The CDR3 is made up of 16 amino acids. Trimming at V came to 4 bases and at J to 4 bases, leaving 10 bases not matched to a gene. CDR1 and CDR2 from the germline V gene are LGHDT and YNNKEL (reference sequence).

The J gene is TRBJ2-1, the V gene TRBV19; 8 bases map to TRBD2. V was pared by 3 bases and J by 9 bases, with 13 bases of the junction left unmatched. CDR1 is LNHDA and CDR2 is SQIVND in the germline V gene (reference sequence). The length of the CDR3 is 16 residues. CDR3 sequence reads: CASSMTRPGGVSEQFF. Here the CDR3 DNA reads TGTGCCAGTAGTATGACTCGACCCGGGGGGGTGAGTGAGCAGTTCTTC.